This section outlines one T cell receptor (beta chain) sequence together with its context. Its target is not known. Assay used: immunoSEQ multiplex PCR; TCRdb lists only in-frame clones, some missing. The sample holds approximately 17,000 clones; roughly 73% are singletons and the top ten take roughly 22%. The data were taken from a study of somatic mutations in cytotoxic T cells in rheumatoid arthritis. General study findings and limits: Rheumatoid arthritis patients showed slight TRBV07 underrepresentation, and this was not adjusted for multiple comparisons. CD8+ T-cell clonality did not differ significantly between rheumatoid arthritis patients and age-matched healthy controls. Nobody knew which antigens the expanded CD8+ clones targeted.

The CDR3 has 14 amino acids. CDR1 is MNHEY, CDR2 SVGAGI, per germline. V shed 3 bases and J 6 bases; nucleotides not matched to a gene: 4. This chain connects TRBV6-5 to TRBJ1-2; 10 nucleotides match TRBD1. Specimen: CD8+ T cells sorted from blood. This sequence originates from an adult with rheumatoid arthritis. In nucleotides, the CDR3 is TGTGCCAGCAGTTATACCGGGACAGGGGATGGCTACACCTTC. The encoded protein is CASSYTGTGDGYTF.